These 6 T cell receptor beta chains came from one sample sequenced in a study of control samples from healthy donors and cancer patients. Profiling relied on immunoSEQ multiplex PCR, and the TCRdb table lists in-frame clones only, not all of them. Of 140,000 to 150,000 clones listed, about 91% are singletons. The specimen was blood. These receptors originate from a man between 25 and 39 years old in good health.

CDR3 DNA: TGCGCCAGCAAACAGGGGGCTGGTGGAAACACCATATATTTT. Translated: CASKQGAGGNTIYF. The chain employs TRBV5-1 and TRBJ1-3; 9 bases align to TRBD1. CDR1 is SGHRS, CDR2 YFSETQ, per germline. This CDR3 has 14 residues. The V and J ends lost 6 bases and 3 bases, in that order; junction bases with no gene match: 4.

The sample holds one count of this clone. This chain uses TRBV7-9 with TRBJ1-5; the D gene is possibly TRBD1 (5 bases). CDR3 length: 16 amino acids. Germline loops: CDR1 SEHNR, CDR2 FQNEAQ (reference sequence). V was shortened by 1 base and J by 2 bases, with 12 bases between the two germline ends. CDR3 residues: CASSLGHQGGNQPQHF. CDR3 in DNA: TGTGCCAGCAGCTTAGGCCATCAAGGGGGCAATCAGCCCCAGCATTTT.

The V and J genes are TRBV28 and TRBJ2-7; D remains unclear. The ends were cut back, 6 bases at V and 2 bases at J, with 8 bases in the middle. The CDR3 sequence is 12 residues long. The germline gives CDR1 MDHEN, CDR2 SYDVKM. CDR3 amino acids: CASSPNPYEQYF. CDR3 nucleotide sequence: TGTGCCAGCAGCCCGAATCCCTACGAGCAGTACTTC.

CDR3: CASSEPGAGANVLTF. DNA for the CDR3: TGTGCCAGCAGTGAACCCGGAGCTGGGGCCAACGTCCTGACTTTC. V usage is TRBV25-1 and J usage is TRBJ2-6; D is undetermined. V was cut by 2 bases and J by 2 bases, with 7 bases left in between. Germline CDR1 MGHDK, CDR2 SYGVNS. The CDR3 has 15 residues.

This rearrangement joins TRBV15 to TRBJ1-2; D gene ambiguous. Per germline, CDR1 LNHNV and CDR2 YYDKDF (reference sequence). V was clipped by 0 bases and J by 6 bases, with 11 bases between them. The CDR3 covers 14 residues. In nucleotides, the CDR3 is TGTGCCACCAGCAGAGATATTCAGGTGGATGGCTACACCTTC. Protein: CATSRDIQVDGYTF.

This sequence joins TRBV7-3 and TRBJ2-1; unclear D gene. The CDR3 covers 16 residues. V lost 1 base and J lost 0, with 10 bases in between. CDR1 is SGHTA, CDR2 FQGTGA, per germline. The CDR3 region has the DNA TGTGCCAGCAGCTTAAAGCAGTTTAGCTCCTACAATGAGCAGTTCTTC. Its translation: CASSLKQFSSYNEQFF.